This T cell receptor (beta chain) was observed in a study of T cell responses to AZD1222 COVID-19 vaccine. Data came from immunoSEQ multiplex PCR; TCRdb stores just in-frame clones and leaves some out. The data show roughly 110,000 clones, about 92% seen once. Trimming took off 1 base at V and 4 bases at J, with 17 bases between the two ends. CDR3 length: 16 amino acids. Germline CDR1 and CDR2: SEHNR and FQNEAQ (reference sequence). This chain connects TRBV7-9 to TRBJ2-7; TRBD1 might be the D (5 bases). The TCR comes from an adult who received the AZD1222 COVID-19 vaccine. The material was peripheral blood, obtained 28 days after the second AZD1222 dose. CDR3 nucleotide sequence: TGTGCCAGCAGCTTAGATAGGGGCAGATACCGTTACGAGCAGTACTTC. Its translation: CASSLDRGRYRYEQYF.